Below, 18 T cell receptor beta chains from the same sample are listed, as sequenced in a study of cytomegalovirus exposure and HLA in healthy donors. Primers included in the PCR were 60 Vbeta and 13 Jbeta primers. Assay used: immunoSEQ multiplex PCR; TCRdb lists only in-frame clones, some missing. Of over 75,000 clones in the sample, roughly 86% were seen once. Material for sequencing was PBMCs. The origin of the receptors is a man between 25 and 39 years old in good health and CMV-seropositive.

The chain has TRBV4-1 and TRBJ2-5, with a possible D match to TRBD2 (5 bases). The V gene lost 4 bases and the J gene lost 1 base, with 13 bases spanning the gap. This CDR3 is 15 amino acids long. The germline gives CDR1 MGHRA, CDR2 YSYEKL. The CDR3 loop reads CASSPPRSGQETQYF. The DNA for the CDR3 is TGCGCCAGCAGCCCCCCCCGCAGCGGCCAAGAGACCCAGTACTTC.

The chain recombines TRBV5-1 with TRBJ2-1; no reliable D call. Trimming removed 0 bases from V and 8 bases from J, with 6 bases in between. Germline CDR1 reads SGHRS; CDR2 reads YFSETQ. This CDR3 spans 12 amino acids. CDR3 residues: CASSLGSDEQFF. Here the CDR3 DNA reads TGCGCCAGCAGCTTGGGTAGTGATGAGCAGTTCTTC.

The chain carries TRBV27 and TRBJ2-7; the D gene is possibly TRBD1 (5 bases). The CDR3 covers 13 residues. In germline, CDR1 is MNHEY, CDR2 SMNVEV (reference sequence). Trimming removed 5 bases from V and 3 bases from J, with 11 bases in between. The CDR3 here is CASSPGQVYEQYF. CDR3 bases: TGTGCCAGCAGTCCCGGACAAGTCTACGAGCAGTACTTC.

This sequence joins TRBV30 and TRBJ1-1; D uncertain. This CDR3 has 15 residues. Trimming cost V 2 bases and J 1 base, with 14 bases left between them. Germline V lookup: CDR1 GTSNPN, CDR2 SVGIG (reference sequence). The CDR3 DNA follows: TGTGCCTGGAGTTCTCATGGGCAGTGGAACACTGAAGCTTTCTTT. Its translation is CAWSSHGQWNTEAFF.

This CDR3 reads CASSSEATGWAGETQYF. In DNA, the CDR3 is TGTGCCAGCAGCTCAGAGGCAACAGGGTGGGCCGGGGAGACCCAGTACTTC. J is TRBJ2-5 and V is TRBV7-8; D is possibly TRBD1 (6 bases). Per the germline V gene, CDR1 is SGHVS and CDR2 is FQNEAQ. V lost 4 bases, J lost 5 bases, and 23 bases lay in between. The CDR3 has 17 residues.

The CDR3 loop reads CASSYRQGNIQYF. Here the CDR3 DNA reads TGTGCCAGCAGTTACCGCCAGGGGAACATTCAGTACTTC. This chain connects TRBV6-5 to TRBJ2-4; TRBD1 is a possible D gene (6 bases). The ends were cut back, 2 bases at V and 7 bases at J, with 9 bases in the middle. The CDR3 sequence is 13 residues long. Germline-derived CDR1 and CDR2 are MNHEY and SVGAGI.

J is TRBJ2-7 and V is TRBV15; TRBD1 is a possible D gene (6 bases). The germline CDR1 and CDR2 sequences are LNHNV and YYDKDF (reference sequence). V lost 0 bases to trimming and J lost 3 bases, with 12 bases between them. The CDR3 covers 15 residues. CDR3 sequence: CATSRDRGLGYEQYF. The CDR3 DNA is TGTGCCACCAGCAGAGATAGGGGGTTGGGCTACGAGCAGTACTTC.

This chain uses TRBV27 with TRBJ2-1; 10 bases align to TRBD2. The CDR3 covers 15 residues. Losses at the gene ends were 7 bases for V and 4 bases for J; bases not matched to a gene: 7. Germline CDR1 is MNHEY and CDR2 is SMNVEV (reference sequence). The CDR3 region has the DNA TGTGCCAGCATGGAAGGGACTAGCGTTTACAATGAGCAGTTCTTC. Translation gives CASMEGTSVYNEQFF.

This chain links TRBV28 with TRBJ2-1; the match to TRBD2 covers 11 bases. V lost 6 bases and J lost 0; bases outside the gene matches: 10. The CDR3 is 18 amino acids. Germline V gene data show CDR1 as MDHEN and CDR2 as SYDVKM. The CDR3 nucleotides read TGTGCCAGCAGAACACCGGGACTAGCGGCTAGCTCCTACAATGAGCAGTTCTTC. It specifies CASRTPGLAASSYNEQFF.

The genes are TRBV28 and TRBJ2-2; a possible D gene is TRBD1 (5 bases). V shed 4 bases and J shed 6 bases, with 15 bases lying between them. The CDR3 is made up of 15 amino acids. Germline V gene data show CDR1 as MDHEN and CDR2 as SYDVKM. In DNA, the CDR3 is TGTGCCAGCAGTTATCCCCTATCAGGGTCCGGGGAGCTGTTTTTT. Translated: CASSYPLSGSGELFF.

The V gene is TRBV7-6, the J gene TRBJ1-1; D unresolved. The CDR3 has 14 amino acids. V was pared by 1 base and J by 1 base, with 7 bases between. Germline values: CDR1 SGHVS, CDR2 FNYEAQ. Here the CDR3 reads CASSLGTQNTEAFF. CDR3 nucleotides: TGTGCCAGCAGCTTAGGGACTCAGAACACTGAAGCTTTCTTT.

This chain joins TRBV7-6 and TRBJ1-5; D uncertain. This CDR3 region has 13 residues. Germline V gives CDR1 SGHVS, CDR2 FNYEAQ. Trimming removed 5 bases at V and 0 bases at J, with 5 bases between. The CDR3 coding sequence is TGTGCCAGCAGCGTTAGTAGCAATCAGCCCCAGCATTTT. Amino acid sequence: CASSVSSNQPQHF.

The CDR3 DNA is TGCGCCAGCATTCCTAGCCCCGGGGAGACCCAGTACTTC. It is translated as CASIPSPGETQYF. The chain couples TRBV5-1 to TRBJ2-5, with a tentative D call TRBD2 (5 bases). CDR1 is SGHRS, CDR2 YFSETQ, per germline. V was cut by 6 bases and J by 5 bases, with 14 bases left in between. CDR3 size: 13 residues.

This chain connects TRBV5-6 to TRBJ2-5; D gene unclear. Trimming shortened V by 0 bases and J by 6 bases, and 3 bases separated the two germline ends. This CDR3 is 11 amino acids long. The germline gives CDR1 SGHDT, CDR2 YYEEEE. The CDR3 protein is CASSLAQTQYF. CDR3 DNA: TGTGCCAGCAGCTTGGCTCAGACCCAGTACTTC. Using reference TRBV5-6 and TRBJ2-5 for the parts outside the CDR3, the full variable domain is DAGVTQSPTHLIKTRGQQVTLRCSPKSGHDTVSWYQQALGQGPQFIFQYYEEEERQRGNFPDRFSGHQFPNYSSELNVNALLLGDSALYLCASSLAQTQYFGPGTRLLVL.

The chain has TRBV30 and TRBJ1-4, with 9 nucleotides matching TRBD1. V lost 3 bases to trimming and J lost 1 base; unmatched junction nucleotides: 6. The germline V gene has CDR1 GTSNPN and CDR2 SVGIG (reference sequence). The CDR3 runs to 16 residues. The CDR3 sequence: CAWRMGQGRTNEKLFF. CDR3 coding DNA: TGTGCCTGGAGGATGGGACAGGGTAGAACTAATGAAAAACTGTTTTTT. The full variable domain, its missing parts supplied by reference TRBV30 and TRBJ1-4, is SQTIHQWPATLVQPVGSPLSLECTVEGTSNPNLYWYRQAAGRGLQLLFYSVGIGQISSEVPQNLSASRPQDRQFILSSKKLLLSDSGFYLCAWRMGQGRTNEKLFFGSGTQLSVL.

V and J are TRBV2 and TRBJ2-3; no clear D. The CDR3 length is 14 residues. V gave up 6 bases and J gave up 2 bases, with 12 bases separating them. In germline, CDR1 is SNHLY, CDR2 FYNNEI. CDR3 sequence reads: CASRSDFSTDTQYF. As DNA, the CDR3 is TGTGCCAGCAGGTCAGACTTTTCCACAGATACGCAGTATTTT.

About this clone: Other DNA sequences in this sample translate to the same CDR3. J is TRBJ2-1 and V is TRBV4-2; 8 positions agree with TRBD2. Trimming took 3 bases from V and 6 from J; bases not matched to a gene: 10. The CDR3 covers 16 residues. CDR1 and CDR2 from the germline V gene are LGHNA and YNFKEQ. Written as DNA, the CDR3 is TGTGCCAGCAGCCAGGGGGGGCTAGCGGGTCTCAATGAGCAGTTCTTC. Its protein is CASSQGGLAGLNEQFF.

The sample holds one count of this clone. In DNA form, the CDR3 reads TGCGCCAGCAGCCATGAGGGAAGCAATCAGCCCCAGCATTTT. It yields the protein CASSHEGSNQPQHF. The chain has TRBV4-1 and TRBJ1-5; no clear D. The CDR3 spans 14 residues. CDR1 is MGHRA, CDR2 YSYEKL, per germline. With 3 bases removed from V and 1 base from J, the gap between germline ends came to 7 bases.